The clone carrying this TCR beta chain was recorded a few times. Its antigen is still unknown. TCRdb processed the RT-PCR reads anew with MiXCR; each CDR3 protein has one entry. The data show fewer than 700,000 distinct CDR3 sequences, 10% to 15% seen once. This sample was included in a study of response to subunit inactivated influenza vaccine. Germline trimming cut 3 bases from V and 8 bases from J; bases unmatched to any gene: 6. There are 14 residues in the CDR3. Study findings and constraints: Only a handful of new T cells, the authors suggested, are recruited with each seasonal influenza vaccination.

The sequence derives from a man over 45 who received an inactivated influenza vaccine. The rearrangement joins TRBV12-3 or TRBV12-4 to TRBJ2-1, with 8 bases fitting TRBD2. Sequenced material: PBMCs from blood, taken more than 35 days after vaccination. CDR3 nucleotide sequence: TGTGCCAGCAGTTTGGCGGGAGGAGGGCATGAGCAGTTCTTC. Residues: CASSLAGGGHEQFF.